The 28 T cell receptor beta chains reported below all come from one sample, sequenced in a study of T cell responses to AZD1222 COVID-19 vaccine. Profiled with immunoSEQ multiplex PCR; TCRdb holds only in-frame clones, not every one. This sample has 140,000 to 150,000 clones, with 91% found just once. Sequencing was performed on peripheral blood, taken on day 0 of AZD1222 vaccination. Source of these receptors: an adult in good health.

The rearrangement joins TRBV7-2 to TRBJ2-3, with 7 bases fitting TRBD2. The CDR3 runs to 16 residues. The V and J ends lost 4 bases and 4 bases, in that order; junction bases with no gene match: 11. Germline-derived CDR1 and CDR2 are SGHTA and FQGNSA. CDR3 residues: CASSSGGPTAADTQYF. CDR3 in DNA: TGTGCCAGCAGCTCGGGAGGACCCACGGCGGCAGATACGCAGTATTTT.

The chain combines TRBV10-3 with TRBJ1-2; the D is unclear. CDR3 length: 12 residues. Per germline, CDR1 ENHRY and CDR2 SYGVKD. V was cut by 5 bases and J by 3 bases, with 7 bases left in between. The CDR3: CAISNYDYGYTF. The CDR3 nucleotides are TGTGCCATCAGTAATTATGACTATGGCTACACCTTC.

This clone was seen a few times. The chain couples TRBV28 to TRBJ1-6; 9 bases line up with TRBD1. Germline CDR1 and CDR2: MDHEN and SYDVKM. J was trimmed by 10 bases and V by 8 bases; bases with no gene match: 15. The CDR3 contains 16 residues. This CDR3 reads CASELITGGEGSPLHF. Written as DNA, the CDR3 is TGTGCCAGCGAGTTAATAACAGGGGGCGAAGGATCACCCCTCCACTTT.

The chain employs TRBV18 and TRBJ1-4; D is perhaps TRBD1 (5 bases). Germline CDR1 reads KGHSH; CDR2 reads LQKENI. The CDR3 totals 15 residues. Trimming shortened V by 6 bases and J by 14 bases, and 25 bases separated the two germline ends. The CDR3 DNA follows: TGTGCCAGCTCCCTCCCCGCCGGGACCCCTTATCGGCTGTTTTTT. It specifies CASSLPAGTPYRLFF.

The V gene is TRBV27, the J gene TRBJ2-1, with D perhaps matching TRBD2 (7 bases). The CDR3 runs 15 residues. Trimming removed 4 bases from V and 5 bases from J, with 15 bases in between. CDR1 is MNHEY and CDR2 is SMNVEV in the germline V gene (reference sequence). CDR3 region: CASSSMGGAHNEQFF. CDR3 in DNA: TGTGCCAGCAGTTCCATGGGGGGGGCGCACAATGAGCAGTTCTTC.

The chain has TRBV18 and TRBJ2-7; 8 nucleotides agree with TRBD1. CDR1 KGHSH and CDR2 LQKENI come from the germline V gene. The J segment lost 6 bases and the V segment lost 2 bases, leaving 3 bases of the junction unmatched. This CDR3 has 13 residues. The CDR3 DNA reads TGTGCCAGCTCACCAGAGACAGGGGTCGAGCAGTACTTC. It yields the protein CASSPETGVEQYF.

This rearrangement joins TRBV27 to TRBJ1-6; 7 bases align to TRBD1. The V gene's germline CDR1 is MNHEY and CDR2 SMNVEV (reference sequence). V shed 6 bases, J shed 9 bases, and the junction held 11 bases outside the gene matches. The CDR3 spans 15 residues. The CDR3 is CASRGEGGRSSPLHF. The CDR3 DNA is TGTGCCAGCAGGGGCGAAGGGGGCAGGTCTTCACCCCTCCACTTT.

The chain has TRBV7-9 and TRBJ1-2; tentatively, D is TRBD1 (6 bases). The V gene's germline CDR1 is SEHNR and CDR2 FQNEAQ (reference sequence). The CDR3 totals 16 residues. The V end was cut by 3 bases, the J end by 2 bases, with 16 bases between. The CDR3 loop is CASSLIVPGHNYGYTF. The CDR3 DNA reads as TGTGCCAGCAGCTTGATTGTCCCGGGACACAACTATGGCTACACCTTC.

V gene TRBV2 combines with J gene TRBJ1-2, with 8 nucleotides matching TRBD1. The junction had 8 bases not matched to a gene; V was cut back by 6 bases and J by 14 bases. Germline values: CDR1 SNHLY, CDR2 FYNNEI. The CDR3 has 11 amino acids. CDR3 amino acids: CASREDRAGTF. The DNA of the CDR3 is TGTGCCAGCAGGGAGGACAGGGCAGGGACCTTC.

The gene calls are TRBV19 and TRBJ1-5; D possibly corresponds to TRBD1 (5 bases). V was pared by 5 bases and J by 4 bases, with 12 bases between. CDR1 LNHDA and CDR2 SQIVND come from the germline V gene (reference sequence). The CDR3 contains 14 residues. CDR3 nucleotide sequence: TGTGCCAGTAGTGTGGGCGGGGGGAATCAGCCCCAGCATTTT. It specifies CASSVGGGNQPQHF.

This rearrangement joins TRBV3-1 (or the pseudogene TRBV3-2) to TRBJ1-6; D remains ambiguous. V dropped 7 bases and J dropped 7 bases, with 20 bases sitting between them. CDR3 size: 16 residues. Germline V lookup: CDR1 LGHDT, CDR2 YNNKEL (reference sequence). The CDR3 region has the DNA TGTGCCAGCAACGAAGACGGCCCTGGCGGAAATTCACCCCTCCACTTT. It specifies CASNEDGPGGNSPLHF.

This chain connects TRBV4-2 to TRBJ1-2; no firm D call. The CDR3 covers 15 residues. Germline V CDR1 and CDR2: LGHNA, YNFKEQ. V shed 1 base and J shed 4 bases, with 13 bases lying between them. Here the CDR3 reads CASSQVGQMPYGYTF. The DNA of the CDR3 is TGTGCCAGCAGCCAAGTCGGGCAGATGCCCTATGGCTACACCTTC.

The V and J genes are TRBV5-4 and TRBJ2-7, with 10 bases identical to TRBD2. This CDR3 spans 17 amino acids. J gave up 2 bases and V 4 bases, and 12 bases lay outside the gene matches. Germline values: CDR1 SGHNT, CDR2 YYREEE (reference sequence). The CDR3 coding sequence is TGTGCCAGCAGCCCTGGGGTAGCGGGAGGAAAGACCTACGAGCAGTACTTC. It specifies CASSPGVAGGKTYEQYF.

CDR3: CASSDVGAGTDTQYF. The DNA of the CDR3 is TGTGCCAGCAGTGATGTGGGAGCTGGCACAGATACGCAGTATTTT. The rearrangement links TRBV7-6 to TRBJ2-3; a weak D match, TRBD2 (5 bases). The CDR3 sequence is 15 residues long. V was cut by 6 bases and J by 1 base, with 14 bases left in between. Germline V gene lookup returns CDR1 SGHVS and CDR2 FNYEAQ. The whole variable domain, remainder taken from reference TRBV7-6 and TRBJ2-3, is GAGVSQSPRYKVTKRGQDVALRCDPISGHVSLYWYRQALGQGPEFLTYFNYEAQQDKSGLPNDRFSAERPEGSISTLTIQRTEQRDSAMYRCASSDVGAGTDTQYFGPGTRLTVL.

J is TRBJ1-1 and V is TRBV9, with a possible D match to TRBD1 (6 bases). The CDR3 consists of 15 residues. Per the germline V gene, CDR1 is SGDLS and CDR2 is YYNGEE. Trimming shortened V by 0 bases and J by 1 base, and 10 bases separated the two germline ends. CDR3 sequence reads: CASSVDTGANTEAFF. DNA of the CDR3: TGTGCCAGCAGCGTAGATACGGGGGCGAACACTGAAGCTTTCTTT.

The chain links TRBV5-6 to TRBJ1-5; no clear D gene. V was clipped by 0 bases and J by 7 bases, with 5 bases between them. CDR3 length: 12 residues. Per germline, CDR1 SGHDT and CDR2 YYEEEE. The CDR3 DNA is TGTGCCAGCAGCTTGGTCGGGCAGCCCCAGCATTTT. Translated: CASSLVGQPQHF.

This clone was recorded a few times. The rearrangement uses TRBV7-2 and TRBJ1-2; D is ambiguous. V dropped 5 bases and J dropped 4 bases, with 11 bases sitting between them. Looked up from germline, CDR1 is SGHTA and CDR2 is FQGNSA. This CDR3 comprises 13 residues. CDR3 sequence (DNA): TGTGCCAGCAGCCTAGACGGACGCTATGGCTACACCTTC. This codes for CASSLDGRYGYTF. The entire variable domain, with the rest obtained from reference TRBV7-2 and TRBJ1-2, is as follows: GAGVSQSPSNKVTEKGKDVELRCDPISGHTALYWYRQSLGQGLEFLIYFQGNSAPDKSGLPSDRFSAERTGGSVSTLTIQRTQQEDSAVYLCASSLDGRYGYTFGSGTRLTVV.

The J gene is TRBJ1-2, the V gene TRBV20-1, with TRBD1 matching 7 bases. Germline trimming cut 4 bases from V and 8 bases from J; bases unmatched to any gene: 4. The CDR3 is 11 amino acids. Per germline, CDR1 DFQATT and CDR2 SNEGSKA (reference sequence). The CDR3 loop reads CSANNRGGYTF. Here the CDR3 DNA reads TGCAGTGCTAACAACAGGGGAGGCTACACCTTC.

V usage is TRBV2 and J usage is TRBJ2-2; D remains ambiguous. This CDR3 has 14 amino acids. Germline V gene lookup returns CDR1 SNHLY and CDR2 FYNNEI. V lost 6 bases, J lost 4 bases, and 12 bases lay in between. The CDR3 DNA reads TGTGCCAGCAGAGGAACGGGTCGCACCGGGGAGCTGTTTTTT. Translating gives CASRGTGRTGELFF.

The gene calls are TRBV7-2 and TRBJ1-3, with D possibly being TRBD1 (6 bases). The V gene lost 3 bases and the J gene lost 4 bases, with 10 bases spanning the gap. The CDR3 has 14 amino acids. The germline V gene encodes CDR1 SGHTA and CDR2 FQGNSA. The CDR3 bases are TGTGCCAGCAGCTTCCTTGGACAGGGAAACACCATATATTTT. Protein product: CASSFLGQGNTIYF. Using reference TRBV7-2 and TRBJ1-3 for the parts outside the CDR3, the full variable domain is GAGVSQSPSNKVTEKGKDVELRCDPISGHTALYWYRQSLGQGLEFLIYFQGNSAPDKSGLPSDRFSAERTGGSVSTLTIQRTQQEDSAVYLCASSFLGQGNTIYFGEGSWLTVV.

The rearrangement uses TRBV7-8 and TRBJ2-5; 9 bases fit TRBD2. The CDR3 totals 17 residues. J was trimmed by 3 bases and V by 2 bases; bases with no gene match: 10. The germline V gene encodes CDR1 SGHVS and CDR2 FQNEAQ. CDR3 protein: CASSLRRSGRLEETQYF. Written as DNA, the CDR3 is TGTGCCAGCAGCTTAAGGAGGAGCGGGAGGTTGGAAGAGACCCAGTACTTC.

The V call is TRBV19, the J call TRBJ2-7; D gene unclear. CDR1 is LNHDA and CDR2 is SQIVND in the germline V gene (reference sequence). The CDR3 is made up of 10 amino acids. The V end lost 2 bases, the J end lost 5 bases, and 1 base lay between the germline ends. The CDR3: CASSINEQYF. The CDR3 DNA follows: TGTGCCAGTAGTATAAACGAGCAGTACTTC.

This chain joins TRBV14 and TRBJ1-4; possibly TRBD1 for D (5 bases). CDR1 and CDR2 (germline): SGHDN, FVKESK. V lost 4 bases, J lost 0 bases, and 9 bases lay in between. The length of the CDR3 is 15 residues. This CDR3 reads CASSLGGTTNEKLFF. For the CDR3, the DNA is TGTGCCAGCAGCCTTGGGGGGACAACTAATGAAAAACTGTTTTTT.

The chain employs TRBV5-1 and TRBJ2-5, with 7 bases identical to TRBD1. V shed 4 bases, J shed 5 bases, and the junction held 5 bases outside the gene matches. CDR1 is SGHRS, CDR2 YFSETQ, per germline. The CDR3 spans 13 residues. DNA for the CDR3: TGCGCCAGCAGCACAGACAGGGTGGAGACCCAGTACTTC. Its protein product is CASSTDRVETQYF.

This chain connects TRBV7-8 to TRBJ1-1, with a weak D call TRBD1 (5 bases). The CDR3 loop spans 17 amino acids. The V gene lost 4 bases and the J gene lost 3 bases, with 21 bases spanning the gap. Per germline, CDR1 SGHVS and CDR2 FQNEAQ. The chain's CDR3 is CASSSRRGEWGDTEAFF. Here the CDR3 DNA reads TGTGCCAGCAGCTCCCGACGGGGAGAATGGGGGGACACTGAAGCTTTCTTT.

The genes are TRBV19 and TRBJ2-2; D is possibly TRBD1 or TRBD2 (8 bases each). The V end was cut by 6 bases, the J end by 4 bases, with 18 bases between. The CDR3 loop spans 16 amino acids. Germline CDR1 is LNHDA and CDR2 is SQIVND (reference sequence). The CDR3 sequence: CASRPPGGTGTGELFF. The CDR3, as DNA: TGTGCCAGTAGGCCCCCGGGGGGGACAGGCACCGGGGAGCTGTTTTTT.

With regard to this clone: The same CDR3 is also encoded by other DNA sequences in this sample. The V gene is TRBV7-9, the J gene TRBJ2-3; TRBD1 might be the D (6 bases). V lost 5 bases and J 6 bases, leaving 12 bases between the germline ends. Germline CDR1 reads SEHNR; CDR2 reads FQNEAQ (reference sequence). This CDR3 region has 13 residues. The CDR3 DNA follows: TGTGCCAGCAGCCCCAGGGGCCCGGATACGCAGTATTTT. It translates to CASSPRGPDTQYF.

V and J are TRBV19 and TRBJ2-6, with TRBD2 as a possible D gene (5 bases). Per germline, CDR1 LNHDA and CDR2 SQIVND (reference sequence). The CDR3 is 14 residues long. V lost 9 bases to trimming and J lost 1 base, with 10 bases between them. The CDR3 loop is CASKPGSGANVLTF. The CDR3 DNA reads TGTGCCAGCAAGCCGGGATCTGGGGCCAACGTCCTGACTTTC.